This T cell receptor beta chain was recorded in a study of blood T cell repertoires in COVID-19. TCRdb keeps only in-frame clones here, not all; method: immunoSEQ multiplex PCR. The data show about 200,000 clones, approximately 87% seen once. This clonotype was obtained from a woman aged 70-85 years with acute or convalescent COVID-19. The source material was peripheral blood.

For the CDR3, the DNA is TGTGCCAGTAGAGGCCTTCAGGGGTCCGTTGTGGAGACCCAGTACTTC. It is translated as CASRGLQGSVVETQYF. The genes are TRBV19 and TRBJ2-5; perhaps TRBD1 as D (6 bases). Trimming cost V 6 bases and J 5 bases, with 22 bases left between them. CDR3 length equals 16 residues. The germline V gene has CDR1 LNHDA and CDR2 SQIVND (reference sequence).